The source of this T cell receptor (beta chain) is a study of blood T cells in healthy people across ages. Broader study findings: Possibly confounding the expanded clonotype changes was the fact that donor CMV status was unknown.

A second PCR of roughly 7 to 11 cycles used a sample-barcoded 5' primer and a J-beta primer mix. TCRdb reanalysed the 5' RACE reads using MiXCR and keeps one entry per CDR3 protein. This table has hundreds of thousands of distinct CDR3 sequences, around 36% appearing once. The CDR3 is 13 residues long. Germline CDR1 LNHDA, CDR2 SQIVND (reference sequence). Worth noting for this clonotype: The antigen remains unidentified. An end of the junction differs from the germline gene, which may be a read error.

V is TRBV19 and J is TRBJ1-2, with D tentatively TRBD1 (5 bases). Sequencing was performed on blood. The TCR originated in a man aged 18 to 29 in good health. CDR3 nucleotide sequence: TGTGCCAGCAGTATCAGGGACCTTCTCGGCTACACCTTC. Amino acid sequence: CASSIRDLLGYTF.